The 18 T cell receptor beta chains presented below share a single source sample, sequenced in a study of cytomegalovirus exposure and HLA in healthy donors. Vbeta (60) and Jbeta (13) primers were used in the PCR. Method: immunoSEQ multiplex PCR; TCRdb's copy keeps in-frame clones and lacks some. Here the sample spans over 80,000 clones, approximately 83% being singletons. Specimen: PBMCs. These receptors were collected from a man aged 35 to 55 in good health and CMV-seronegative.

The chain combines TRBV11-2 with TRBJ1-2; 9 bases align to TRBD1. Germline values: CDR1 SGHAT, CDR2 FQNNGV. The length of the CDR3 is 17 residues. The J segment lost 5 bases and the V segment lost 5 bases, leaving 15 bases of the junction unmatched. The CDR3 region has the DNA TGTGCCAGCAGCGTTTCTCGACAGGGGGGGTTTTTGTATGGCTACACCTTC. Its translation: CASSVSRQGGFLYGYTF.

The CDR3 coding sequence is TGCGCCAGCAGCCGCATGACAGGGGGTATCTCCTACGAGCAGTACTTC. It specifies CASSRMTGGISYEQYF. The chain couples TRBV4-1 to TRBJ2-7; 9 nucleotides match TRBD1. This CDR3 is 16 amino acids long. The germline V gene has CDR1 MGHRA and CDR2 YSYEKL. Trimming took 4 bases from V and 0 from J; bases not matched to a gene: 7.

The chain uses TRBV30 and TRBJ2-7; the match to TRBD1 covers 7 bases. The CDR3 contains 13 residues. In germline, CDR1 is GTSNPN, CDR2 SVGIG (reference sequence). With 2 bases clipped from V and 2 bases from J, the junction kept 3 bases outside the gene matches. Written as DNA, the CDR3 is TGTGCCTGGAGTACAGGGGACCCCTACGAGCAGTACTTC. Its protein is CAWSTGDPYEQYF.

The chain employs TRBV9 and TRBJ2-7; 8 nucleotides agree with TRBD2. There are 15 residues in the CDR3. Germline CDR1 reads SGDLS; CDR2 reads YYNGEE. V gave up 0 bases and J gave up 3 bases; unmatched junction bases: 5. CDR3 nucleotides: TGTGCCAGCAGCGTAGGGGGTAGCGGGGTCTACGAGCAGTACTTC. It is translated as CASSVGGSGVYEQYF.

This clone was picked up a small number of times. J is TRBJ2-3 and V is TRBV9; TRBD2 aligns across 11 bases. J gave up 4 bases and V 0 bases, and 7 bases lay outside the gene matches. The CDR3 is 17 amino acids. Germline CDR1 is SGDLS and CDR2 is YYNGEE. The CDR3 here is CASSVAGLAGGADTQYF. In DNA, the CDR3 is TGTGCCAGCAGCGTAGCTGGGCTAGCGGGGGGCGCAGATACGCAGTATTTT.

The chain carries TRBV5-6 and TRBJ2-7; 11 nucleotides agree with TRBD2. The ends lost 2 bases at V and 3 bases at J; junction bases unmatched: 7. Germline loops: CDR1 SGHDT, CDR2 YYEEEE. There are 16 residues in the CDR3. This chain's CDR3 is CASSLTGTSGNYEQYF. CDR3 in DNA: TGTGCCAGCAGCTTAACCGGGACTAGCGGTAACTACGAGCAGTACTTC.

This clone was seen more than once but under ten times. The chain employs TRBV4-1 and TRBJ1-1; no clear D gene. The CDR3 extends over 14 amino acids. CDR1 and CDR2 (germline): MGHRA, YSYEKL. V lost 2 bases and J lost 10, with 17 bases in between. CDR3 bases: TGCGCCAGCAGCCAACCCAGTATCGGGGTTAGAGCTTTCTTT. Residues: CASSQPSIGVRAFF.

In this sample, this clone turned up a few times. The rearrangement links TRBV6-1 to TRBJ2-5; no clear D gene. V lost 10 bases and J 2 bases, leaving 14 bases between the germline ends. Per the germline V gene, CDR1 is MNHNS and CDR2 is SASEGT. The CDR3 runs to 13 residues. The CDR3 sequence is CAILTPKQETQYF. Here the CDR3 DNA reads TGTGCCATCCTGACACCTAAACAAGAGACCCAGTACTTC.

This chain uses TRBV5-1 with TRBJ1-2, with D possibly TRBD1 on 5 matching bases. This CDR3 comprises 14 residues. Germline values: CDR1 SGHRS, CDR2 YFSETQ. V was clipped by 4 bases and J by 0 bases, with 10 bases between them. CDR3 residues: CASSPGRANYGYTF. The CDR3 bases are TGCGCCAGCAGCCCCGGCAGGGCTAACTATGGCTACACCTTC.

V usage is TRBV10-3 and J usage is TRBJ1-6; D not certain. The CDR3 consists of 16 residues. The V and J ends lost 0 bases and 0 bases respectively, with 6 bases between them. Germline V gene sequence: CDR1 ENHRY, CDR2 SYGVKD. This CDR3 is CAISESFSSYNSPLHF. CDR3 coding DNA: TGTGCCATCAGTGAGTCCTTTAGCTCCTATAATTCACCCCTCCACTTT.

V gene TRBV19 combines with J gene TRBJ1-1; D ambiguous. Germline CDR1 is LNHDA and CDR2 is SQIVND (reference sequence). V was pared by 5 bases and J by 2 bases, with 12 bases between. The CDR3 totals 14 residues. CDR3 nucleotides: TGTGCCAGTAGTCCCGGGAGCGAAAACACTGAAGCTTTCTTT. Amino acid sequence: CASSPGSENTEAFF.

V is TRBV7-6 and J is TRBJ2-1, with no clear D. Looked up from germline, CDR1 is SGHVS and CDR2 is FNYEAQ. The CDR3 extends over 15 amino acids. V was trimmed by 3 bases and J by 0 bases, leaving 9 bases between them. The CDR3 DNA reads TGTGCCAGCAGCTTTCGATCGAGCTCCTACAATGAGCAGTTCTTC. It specifies CASSFRSSSYNEQFF.

The genes are TRBV4-3 and TRBJ2-3; 13 nucleotides align to TRBD2. J lost 6 bases, V lost 4 bases, and 7 bases had no gene match. This CDR3 has 16 amino acids. Germline CDR1 is LGHNA and CDR2 is YSLEER. CDR3 DNA: TGCGCCAGCAGCCGAGAAAGACTAGCGGGGGGTGATACGCAGTATTTT. Translated, it gives CASSRERLAGGDTQYF.

This clone was seen only a few times. The V gene is TRBV30, the J gene TRBJ1-1; unclear D gene. V gave up 3 bases and J gave up 0 bases, with 20 bases separating them. Germline loops: CDR1 GTSNPN, CDR2 SVGIG (reference sequence). This CDR3 contains 17 residues. The DNA for the CDR3 is TGTGCCTGGAGGGCGGGGAAAATAGACATAATGAACACTGAAGCTTTCTTT. Translated, it gives CAWRAGKIDIMNTEAFF.

The J gene is TRBJ1-1, the V gene TRBV28; D is unclear. The V end was cut by 6 bases, the J end by 1 base, with 9 bases between. Germline V gene data show CDR1 as MDHEN and CDR2 as SYDVKM. This CDR3 is 13 amino acids long. CDR3 amino acids: CASSLHTNTEAFF. The CDR3 DNA follows: TGTGCCAGCAGCCTTCACACGAACACTGAAGCTTTCTTT.

The chain uses TRBV19 and TRBJ1-5; 10 nucleotides agree with TRBD1. CDR3 length equals 17 residues. V dropped 2 bases and J dropped 2; count of bases not matched to a gene: 6. CDR1 and CDR2 (germline): LNHDA, SQIVND (reference sequence). The CDR3 spells CASSILDRGRGNQPQHF. The CDR3, as DNA: TGTGCCAGTAGTATACTAGACAGGGGGCGAGGCAATCAGCCCCAGCATTTT.

This clone was recorded only once. V gene TRBV5-4 combines with J gene TRBJ1-2, with 7 positions matching TRBD1. The CDR3 is made up of 13 amino acids. J was trimmed by 8 bases and V by 2 bases; bases with no gene match: 6. Germline CDR1 SGHNT, CDR2 YYREEE (reference sequence). The CDR3: CASSLDRGQGYTF. The CDR3 coding sequence is TGTGCCAGCAGCTTAGATAGGGGGCAGGGCTACACCTTC.

V gene TRBV10-1 combines with J gene TRBJ2-4; D is possibly TRBD2 (5 bases). V was pared by 4 bases and J by 0 bases, with 13 bases between. This CDR3 comprises 16 residues. Germline CDR1 is WNHNN and CDR2 is SYGVQD (reference sequence). The DNA of the CDR3 is TGCGCCAGCAGTGCCTTAGTGCGGGCAGCCAAAAACATTCAGTACTTC. Protein product: CASSALVRAAKNIQYF.